Each of the 15 T cell receptor beta chains below was sequenced from the same sample in a study of T cell clonality in common variable immunodeficiency. Here immunoSEQ multiplex PCR was the method, and the copy in TCRdb shows in-frame clones only, minus some. The sample has tens of thousands of clones, none seen only once. Sequencing was done on a sample of peripheral blood mononuclear cells. These TCRs come from a person aged 18 to 70 in good health.

This clone was detected ten times or more. The read ends 3 residues early relative to the CDR3; the germline J gene fills the gap. The genes are TRBV5-6 and TRBJ2-7; D gene unclear. Germline CDR1 reads SGHDT; CDR2 reads YYEEEE. Trimming pared 2 bases from V and 5 bases from J, leaving 5 bases between. The CDR3 loop spans 11 amino acids. The CDR3 loop reads CASSFTDEQYF. The sequenced CDR3 bases are TGTGCCAGCAGCTTCACGGACGAG.

The table lists this clone with many counts. The sequenced fragment ends 3 residues before the CDR3 boundary, so the rest is inferred from the germline J gene. This chain connects TRBV10-3 to TRBJ2-3; 9 bases match TRBD2. The ends lost 0 bases at V and 0 bases at J; junction bases unmatched: 1. This CDR3 spans 16 amino acids. Germline CDR1 ENHRY, CDR2 SYGVKD. CDR3 bases read: TGTGCCATCAGTGAGTCGGGGACTAGCAGCACAGATACG. Its translation: CAISESGTSSTDT. The full CDR3 sequence reads CAISESGTSSTDTQYF.

The sample holds many counts of this clone. The sequence runs out 3 residues before the end of the CDR3; the remainder is reconstructed from the germline J gene. The chain joins TRBV7-6 to TRBJ2-2; 11 bases line up with TRBD2. Germline V CDR1 and CDR2: SGHVS, FNYEAQ. The CDR3 loop spans 17 amino acids. The V and J ends lost 1 base and 2 bases, in that order; junction bases with no gene match: 3. The part of the CDR3 DNA that was read is TGTGCCAGCAGCTTAGGTGGGACTAGCGGAAACACCGGGGAG. Amino acids: CASSLGGTSGNTGE. The full CDR3 sequence reads CASSLGGTSGNTGELFF.

Many counts were recorded for this clone. The CDR3 end falls 3 residues outside the read, so it is completed with the germline J gene. The chain joins TRBV5-6 to TRBJ2-5, with TRBD2 matching over 13 bases. This CDR3 contains 15 residues. J lost 2 bases, V lost 4 bases, and 2 bases had no gene match. Germline V gene data show CDR1 as SGHDT and CDR2 as YYEEEE. The CDR3 bases that were read are TGTGCCAGCAGCAGACTAGCGGGGGGACAAGAGACC. This codes for CASSRLAGGQET. The whole CDR3 sequence is CASSRLAGGQETQYF. Full variable domain (remainder filled in from reference TRBV5-6 and TRBJ2-5): DAGVTQSPTHLIKTRGQQVTLRCSPKSGHDTVSWYQQALGQGPQFIFQYYEEEERQRGNFPDRFSGHQFPNYSSELNVNALLLGDSALYLCASSRLAGGQETQYFGPGTRLLVL.

This clone has ten or more counts. CDR3 bases read: TGTGCCAGCAACCTTCGTCCAGGAGTGAACACTGAA. Translation: CASNLRPGVNTE. The complete CDR3 sequence is CASNLRPGVNTEAFF. This chain uses TRBV5-6 with TRBJ1-1; no clear D gene. Sequencing ends 3 residues short of the CDR3 end; the germline J gene provides the rest. CDR1 and CDR2 (germline): SGHDT, YYEEEE. The V end was cut by 6 bases, the J end by 0 bases, with 15 bases between. This CDR3 contains 15 residues.

This clone was seen at least ten times. The CDR3 is cut off 3 residues early in the read; its end comes from the germline J gene. The chain combines TRBV7-9 with TRBJ1-5, with a tentative D call TRBD1 (5 bases). Trimming stripped 5 bases from V and 2 bases from J, with 7 bases between. The CDR3 has 13 amino acids. CDR1 and CDR2 (germline): SEHNR, FQNEAQ (reference sequence). The CDR3 reads CASSRGGNQPQHF. CDR3 DNA (partial): TGTGCCAGCAGCAGGGGAGGCAATCAGCCC.

This clone was seen repeatedly, ten times or more. The CDR3 DNA, read in part, is TGTGCCAGCAGTGCCACAGGGGGGACCCAAGAGACC. The encoded protein is CASSATGGTQET. The whole CDR3 protein is CASSATGGTQETQYF. The V and J genes are TRBV6-4 and TRBJ2-5, with 8 bases aligning to TRBD1. The CDR3 end falls 3 residues outside the read, so it is completed with the germline J gene. Germline V gene lookup returns CDR1 MRHNA and CDR2 SNTAGT. J gave up 1 base and V 4 bases, and 5 bases lay outside the gene matches. CDR3 length equals 15 residues.

This clone was found a few times. The read falls 3 residues short of the CDR3 end, and the missing part is taken from the germline J gene. This chain connects TRBV7-2 to TRBJ2-5; weak D call: TRBD2 (6 bases). V gave up 4 bases and J gave up 7 bases, with 19 bases separating them. Germline lookup yields CDR1 SGHTA and CDR2 FQGNSA. CDR3 length equals 15 residues. The CDR3 is CASSSVGAGPGTQYF. The DNA read from the CDR3 is TGTGCCAGCAGCTCCGTAGGTGCGGGGCCCGGGACC.

This clone was counted ten times or more. The CDR3 is cut off 3 residues early in the read; its end comes from the germline J gene. The chain links TRBV12-3 or TRBV12-4 to TRBJ1-4, with TRBD1 matching over 10 bases. The junction had 3 bases not matched to a gene; V was cut back by 7 bases and J by 7 bases. The CDR3 spans 13 residues. The covered CDR3 bases are TGTGCCAGCAATCGGGACAGGGGTGAAAAA. Translating it yields CASNRDRGEK. In full, the CDR3 reads CASNRDRGEKLFF.

On this clone itself: The missing CDR3 end, 3 residues past where the read stops, is filled in from the germline J gene. The genes are TRBV6-2 or TRBV6-3 and TRBJ2-3; D unresolved. V gave up 5 bases and J gave up 2 bases, with 11 bases separating them. Germline V gene data show CDR1 as MNHEY and CDR2 as SVGEGT. The CDR3 length is 14 residues. The CDR3 region is CASSQARYTDTQYF. CDR3 DNA (partial): TGTGCCAGCAGTCAAGCTAGATACACAGATACG.

This clone was seen at least ten times. The read ends 3 residues shy of where the CDR3 ends; the end is completed using the germline J gene. The gene calls are TRBV19 and TRBJ1-4, with D tentatively TRBD1 (6 bases). Trimming stripped 10 bases from V and 8 bases from J, with 20 bases between. The CDR3 loop spans 14 amino acids. CDR1 is LNHDA, CDR2 SQIVND, per germline (reference sequence). CDR3 DNA, as far as it was read: TGTGCCACCTCCGAGGGCAGGGGTGGGGAAAAA. This sequence encodes CATSEGRGGEK. The full CDR3 is CATSEGRGGEKLFF.

Many counts were recorded for this clone. With the read ending 3 residues before the CDR3 end, the germline J gene is used to fill in that end. The rearrangement links TRBV20-1 to TRBJ1-5; D is ambiguous. This CDR3 has 13 residues. The germline CDR1 and CDR2 sequences are DFQATT and SNEGSKA (reference sequence). The V end was cut by 2 bases, the J end by 4 bases, with 9 bases between. CDR3 DNA, as far as it was read: TGCAGTGCTAGAAACAGCCCTAATCAGCCC. Protein: CSARNSPNQP. The full CDR3 sequence reads CSARNSPNQPQHF.

This clone occurred many times. Read data end 3 residues before the CDR3 end; the end is taken from the germline J gene. The V gene is TRBV18, the J gene TRBJ2-7; 10 nucleotides line up with TRBD1. The germline V gene has CDR1 KGHSH and CDR2 LQKENI. This CDR3 is built from 16 residues. J was trimmed by 3 bases and V by 3 bases; bases with no gene match: 8. The CDR3 protein is CASSPLDRGMFYEQYF. The CDR3 DNA, read in part, is TGTGCCAGCTCACCCCTGGACAGGGGGATGTTCTACGAG.

This clone was counted at least ten times. Read coverage stops 3 residues before the CDR3 terminus; the germline J gene supplies the remainder. The chain is built from TRBV29-1 and TRBJ2-2; 10 bases map to TRBD1. This CDR3 has 14 residues. Losses at the gene ends were 7 bases for V and 4 bases for J; bases not matched to a gene: 6. The germline gives CDR1 SQVTM, CDR2 ANQGSEA. The covered CDR3 bases are TGCAGCGCCAGAAGGACAGGGGGCACCGGGGAG. Translating it yields CSARRTGGTGE. The entire CDR3 reads CSARRTGGTGELFF.

This clone was seen repeatedly, ten times or more. The CDR3 is cut off 3 residues early in the read; its end comes from the germline J gene. The V gene is TRBV4-1, the J gene TRBJ1-6; no definite D call. V was pared by 4 bases and J by 0 bases, with 10 bases between. The CDR3 runs to 16 residues. The germline CDR1 and CDR2 sequences are MGHRA and YSYEKL. The CDR3 bases that were read are TGCGCCAGCAGCCTCTTAGTAAGCTCCTATAATTCACCC. It codes for CASSLLVSSYNSP. The full-length CDR3 reads as CASSLLVSSYNSPLHF.